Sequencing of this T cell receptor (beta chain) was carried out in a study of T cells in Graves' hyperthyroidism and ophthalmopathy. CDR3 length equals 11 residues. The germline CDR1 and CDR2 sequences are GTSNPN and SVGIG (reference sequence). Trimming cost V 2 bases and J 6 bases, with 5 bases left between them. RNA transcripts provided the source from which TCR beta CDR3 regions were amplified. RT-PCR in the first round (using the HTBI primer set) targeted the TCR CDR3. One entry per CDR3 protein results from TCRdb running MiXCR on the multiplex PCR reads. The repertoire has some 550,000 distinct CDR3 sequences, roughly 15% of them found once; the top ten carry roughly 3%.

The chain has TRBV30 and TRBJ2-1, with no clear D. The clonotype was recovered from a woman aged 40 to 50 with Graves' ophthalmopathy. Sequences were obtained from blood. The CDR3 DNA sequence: TGTGCCTGGAGTACAGTCAATGAGCAGTTCTTC. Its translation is CAWSTVNEQFF.